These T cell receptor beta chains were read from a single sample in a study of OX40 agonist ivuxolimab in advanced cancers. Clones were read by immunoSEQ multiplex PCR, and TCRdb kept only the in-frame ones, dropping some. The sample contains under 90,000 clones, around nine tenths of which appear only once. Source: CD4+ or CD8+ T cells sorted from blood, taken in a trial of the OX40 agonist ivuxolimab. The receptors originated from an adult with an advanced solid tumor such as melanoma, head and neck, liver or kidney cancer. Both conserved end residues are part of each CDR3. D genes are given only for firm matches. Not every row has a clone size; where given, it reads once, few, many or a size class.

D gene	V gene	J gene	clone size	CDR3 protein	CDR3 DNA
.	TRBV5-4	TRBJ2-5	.	CASSATLGVETQYF	TGTGCCAGCAGCGCCACCTTAGGGGTGGAGACCCAGTACTTC
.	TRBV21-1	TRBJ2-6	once	CASSTYRPSGANVLTF	TGTGCCAGCAGCACCTATCGACCCTCTGGGGCCAACGTCCTGACTTTC
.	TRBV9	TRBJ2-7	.	CASSVADQGQSYEQYF	TGTGCCAGCAGCGTAGCAGACCAGGGGCAGTCCTACGAGCAGTACTTC
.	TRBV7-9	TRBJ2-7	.	CASRHTPRDTREEYF	TGTGCCAGCAGGCATACCCCCCGGGACACTAGGGAAGAGTACTTC
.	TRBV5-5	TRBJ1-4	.	CASSLNNQGGEKLFF	TGTGCCAGCAGCTTGAATAACCAGGGCGGTGAAAAACTGTTTTTT
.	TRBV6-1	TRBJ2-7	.	CASSENPGSAYEQYF	TGTGCCAGCAGTGAAAATCCAGGGAGCGCCTACGAGCAGTACTTC
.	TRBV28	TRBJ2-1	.	CASSTQRAEQFF	TGTGCCAGCAGTACTCAGCGGGCCGAGCAGTTCTTC
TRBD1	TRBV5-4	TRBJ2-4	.	CASSLGAGGSIQYF	TGTGCCAGCAGCTTGGGGGCAGGGGGTAGCATTCAGTACTTC
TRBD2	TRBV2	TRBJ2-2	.	CAREIAGEAGELFF	TGTGCCAGAGAGATAGCGGGAGAGGCCGGGGAGCTGTTTTTT
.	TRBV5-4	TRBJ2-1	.	CASSPFGKNNEQFF	TGTGCCAGCAGCCCGTTCGGGAAAAACAATGAGCAGTTCTTC
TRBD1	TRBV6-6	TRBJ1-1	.	CASSPGQGSSTEAFF	TGTGCCAGCTCCCCCGGACAGGGAAGTTCCACTGAAGCTTTCTTT
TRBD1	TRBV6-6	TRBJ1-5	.	CASSYSRGRLYQPQHF	TGTGCCAGCAGTTACAGTAGGGGGCGCTTGTATCAGCCCCAGCATTTT
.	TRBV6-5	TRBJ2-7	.	CASGRYEQYF	TGTGCCAGCGGCCGATACGAGCAGTACTTC
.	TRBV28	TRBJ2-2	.	CASRSPPADTDF	TGTGCCAGCCGTTCCCCACCCGCGGACACAGATTTT
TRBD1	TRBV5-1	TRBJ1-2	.	CASSYYRDSDPYGYTF	TGCGCCAGCAGCTACTACCGGGACAGCGACCCATATGGCTACACCTTC
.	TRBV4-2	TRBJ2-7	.	CASSQIGSSYEQYF	TGTGCCAGCAGCCAAATCGGCAGCTCCTACGAGCAGTACTTC
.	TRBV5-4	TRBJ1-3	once	CASSLKGTIYF	TGTGCCAGCAGCTTGAAGGGCACCATATATTTT
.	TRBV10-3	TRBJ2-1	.	CAISEFGNEQFF	TGTGCCATCAGTGAGTTTGGGAATGAGCAGTTCTTC
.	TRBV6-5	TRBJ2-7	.	CASSELQGPYEQYF	TGTGCCAGCAGTGAACTACAGGGACCGTACGAGCAGTACTTC
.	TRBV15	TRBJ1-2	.	CATSRDPQASNYGYTF	TGTGCCACCAGCAGAGATCCACAGGCGTCCAACTATGGCTACACCTTC
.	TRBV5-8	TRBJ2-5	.	CASSGGRGISETQYF	TGTGCCAGCAGCGGGGGGCGTGGCATTTCAGAGACCCAGTACTTC
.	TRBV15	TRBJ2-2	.	CATSRVDRPNTGELFF	TGTGCCACCAGCAGAGTCGACCGGCCCAACACCGGGGAGCTGTTTTTT
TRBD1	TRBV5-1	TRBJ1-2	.	CASSEMTGYGYTF	TGCGCCAGCAGCGAGATGACAGGGTACGGCTACACCTTC
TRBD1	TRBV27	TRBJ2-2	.	CASRKGQTNTGELFF	TGTGCCAGCAGGAAGGGACAGACCAACACCGGGGAGCTGTTTTTT
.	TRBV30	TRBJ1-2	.	CAWSVGQNYGYTF	TGTGCCTGGAGTGTGGGTCAGAACTATGGCTACACCTTC
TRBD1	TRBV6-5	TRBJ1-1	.	CASTGQGAGDTEAFF	TGTGCCAGCACCGGACAGGGGGCTGGGGACACTGAAGCTTTCTTT
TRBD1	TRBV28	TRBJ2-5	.	CASSSDRQGAARETQYF	TGTGCCAGCAGCTCCGATAGACAGGGAGCCGCCAGGGAGACCCAGTACTTC
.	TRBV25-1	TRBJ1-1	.	CASSVRGTEAFF	TGTGCCAGCAGTGTGCGGGGCACTGAAGCTTTCTTT
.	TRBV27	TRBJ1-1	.	CASSPGQKRGEAFF	TGTGCCAGCAGTCCCGGACAGAAAAGAGGTGAAGCTTTCTTT
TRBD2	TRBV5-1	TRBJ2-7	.	CASSSTRASGLYEQYF	TGCGCCAGCAGCTCTACCAGGGCTAGCGGACTATACGAGCAGTACTTC
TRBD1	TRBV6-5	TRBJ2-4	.	CASSYGGQGKNIQYF	TGTGCCAGCAGTTACGGCGGACAGGGCAAAAACATTCAGTACTTC
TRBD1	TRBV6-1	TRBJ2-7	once	CASSQLTGVYEQYF	TGTGCCAGCAGTCAATTGACAGGGGTCTACGAGCAGTACTTC
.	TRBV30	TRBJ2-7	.	CAWMKDTNYEQYF	TGTGCCTGGATGAAAGACACGAACTACGAGCAGTACTTC
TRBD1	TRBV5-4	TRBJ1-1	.	CASSQRTGADEAFF	TGTGCCAGCAGCCAAAGGACAGGGGCGGACGAAGCTTTCTTT
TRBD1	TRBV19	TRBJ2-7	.	CASSQVFGDRAYEQYF	TGTGCCAGTAGCCAAGTATTCGGGGACAGGGCCTACGAGCAGTACTTC
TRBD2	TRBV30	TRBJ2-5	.	CAWSVWPSGRAETQYF	TGTGCCTGGAGTGTATGGCCTAGCGGGAGGGCGGAGACCCAGTACTTC
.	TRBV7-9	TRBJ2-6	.	CASSWVTGANVLTF	TGTGCCAGCAGCTGGGTTACTGGGGCCAACGTCCTGACTTTC
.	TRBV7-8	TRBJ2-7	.	CASSLGQGIYEQYF	TGTGCCAGCAGCTTAGGCCAGGGGATCTACGAGCAGTACTTC
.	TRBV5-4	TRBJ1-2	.	CASHYYGGYTF	TGTGCCAGCCACTATTATGGTGGCTACACCTTC
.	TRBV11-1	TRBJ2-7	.	CASSRTDGSYEQYF	TGTGCCAGCAGCAGAACAGATGGGAGCTACGAGCAGTACTTC
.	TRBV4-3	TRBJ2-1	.	CASSQDGLAVEQFF	TGCGCCAGCAGCCAAGATGGTCTGGCGGTCGAGCAGTTCTTC
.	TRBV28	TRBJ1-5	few	CASSLRVGQPQHF	TGTGCCAGCAGTTTGAGGGTAGGCCAGCCCCAGCATTTT
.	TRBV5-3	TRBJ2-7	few	CARSFLGVEQYF	TGTGCCAGAAGCTTTCTGGGGGTTGAGCAGTACTTC
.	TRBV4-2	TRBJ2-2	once	CASSQGVQGGELFF	TGTGCCAGCAGCCAAGGGGTTCAGGGCGGGGAGCTGTTTTTT
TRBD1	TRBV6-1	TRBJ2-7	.	CASSDKGQGNEQYF	TGTGCCAGCAGTGACAAGGGACAGGGAAACGAGCAGTACTTC
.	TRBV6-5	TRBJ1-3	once	CASSYGGGGSGNTIYF	TGTGCCAGCAGTTACGGGGGAGGAGGCTCTGGAAACACCATATATTTT
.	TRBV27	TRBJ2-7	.	CASSYGITYEQYF	TGTGCCAGCAGCTATGGGATTACCTACGAGCAGTACTTC
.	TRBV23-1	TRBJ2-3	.	CASSQAGPATDTQYF	TGCGCCAGCAGTCAGGCGGGGCCGGCAACAGATACGCAGTATTTT